The 26 T cell receptor beta chains presented below share a single source sample, sequenced in a study of T cells in Graves' hyperthyroidism and ophthalmopathy. RNA transcripts gave rise to amplified TCR beta CDR3 regions. A first-round RT-PCR of the TCR CDR3 used the HTBI primer set. TCRdb used MiXCR to reprocess the multiplex PCR reads, holding one entry per CDR3 protein. The table shows about 290,000 distinct CDR3 sequences, with around a sixth occurring only once. The specimen sequenced was blood. These receptors came from a man in his thirties or forties with Graves' hyperthyroidism.

This clonotype has only a few counts. This chain joins TRBV7-3 and TRBJ2-2; 9 bases align to TRBD1. Germline-derived CDR1 and CDR2 are SGHTA and FQGTGA. Trimming cost V 5 bases and J 1 base; bases outside gene matches: 2. The CDR3 loop spans 15 amino acids. CDR3 in amino acids: CASSRQGENTGELFF. CDR3 nucleotide sequence: TGTGCCAGCAGCCGACAGGGGGAGAACACCGGGGAGCTGTTTTTT.

This clonotype was seen a few times. This chain uses TRBV5-5 with TRBJ2-2; TRBD1 aligns across 7 bases. The CDR3 contains 14 residues. The V and J ends lost 5 bases and 6 bases, in that order; junction bases with no gene match: 7. Looked up from germline, CDR1 is SGHKS and CDR2 is YYEKEE (reference sequence). CDR3 nucleotides: TGTGCCAGCAGTGTATACAGGGGATCCGGGGAGCTGTTTTTT. Translated, it gives CASSVYRGSGELFF.

The chain has TRBV29-1 and TRBJ2-6, with 7 bases lining up with TRBD1. The germline V gene has CDR1 SQVTM and CDR2 ANQGSEA. CDR3 length: 16 residues. Germline trimming cut 7 bases from V and 0 bases from J; bases unmatched to any gene: 9. CDR3 protein: CSAITGDPSGANVLTF. The CDR3 DNA is TGCAGCGCCATTACAGGGGACCCCTCTGGGGCCAACGTCCTGACTTTC.

This clonotype was detected many times. The chain is built from TRBV3-1 and TRBJ2-1; TRBD2 matches at 7 bases. This CDR3 spans 16 amino acids. Trimming cost V 1 base and J 6 bases; bases outside gene matches: 9. Looked up from germline, CDR1 is LGHDT and CDR2 is YNNKEL (reference sequence). DNA for the CDR3: TGTGCCAGCAGCCAAGTGGATCTAGCGGAGAGCAATGAGCAGTTCTTC. Translated, it gives CASSQVDLAESNEQFF.

This clonotype was picked up many times. V gene TRBV20-1 combines with J gene TRBJ2-5; 7 nucleotides agree with TRBD1. Germline V gives CDR1 DFQATT, CDR2 SNEGSKA (reference sequence). Trimming took 6 bases from V and 5 from J; bases not matched to a gene: 12. The CDR3 runs to 14 residues. The CDR3 loop reads CSATPSTGRETQYF. In DNA, the CDR3 is TGCAGTGCAACTCCCTCGACAGGGCGGGAGACCCAGTACTTC.

This clonotype was observed many times. The chain joins TRBV2 to TRBJ2-1; 9 positions agree with TRBD2. This CDR3 has 15 residues. Germline-derived CDR1 and CDR2 are SNHLY and FYNNEI. With 3 bases clipped from V and 5 bases from J, the junction kept 5 bases outside the gene matches. The CDR3 sequence is CASSEASGDDNEQFF. CDR3 coding DNA: TGTGCCAGCAGTGAGGCTAGCGGGGATGACAATGAGCAGTTCTTC.

The table lists this clonotype with many counts. CDR3 sequence (DNA): TGTGCCAGCTCACCTTGGACAGGGAGGGGGGCCAACGTCCTGACTTTC. Its protein is CASSPWTGRGANVLTF. This chain uses TRBV18 with TRBJ2-6, with 8 bases that match TRBD1. The CDR3 extends over 16 amino acids. The trim removed 3 bases at V and 4 bases at J, leaving 5 bases unmatched. The V gene's germline CDR1 is KGHSH and CDR2 LQKENI.

This clonotype was seen ten or more times. This sequence joins TRBV6-1 and TRBJ2-1; 9 nucleotides align to TRBD2. Germline lookup yields CDR1 MNHNS and CDR2 SASEGT. The CDR3 runs 14 residues. J gave up 5 bases and V 6 bases, and 5 bases lay outside the gene matches. The DNA of the CDR3 is TGTGCCAGCAGCGGACTAGCGCTCCACAATGAGCAGTTCTTC. Amino acid sequence: CASSGLALHNEQFF.

This clonotype was seen only a few times. V usage is TRBV5-1 and J usage is TRBJ2-7; a possible D gene is TRBD2 (5 bases). Trimming took 0 bases from V and 7 from J, leaving 14 bases between them. The CDR3 contains 14 residues. Germline V gene data show CDR1 as SGHRS and CDR2 as YFSETQ. This CDR3 reads CASSLVNVPGEQYF. CDR3 nucleotides: TGCGCCAGCAGCTTGGTAAACGTACCGGGGGAGCAGTACTTC. Drawing the rest from reference TRBV5-1 and TRBJ2-7, the complete variable domain is KAGVTQTPRYLIKTRGQQVTLSCSPISGHRSVSWYQQTPGQGLQFLFEYFSETQRNKGNFPGRFSGRQFSNSRSEMNVSTLELGDSALYLCASSLVNVPGEQYFGPGTRLTVT.

The V call is TRBV3-1, the J call TRBJ1-6; D call uncertain. Germline V gene data show CDR1 as LGHDT and CDR2 as YNNKEL (reference sequence). The V and J ends lost 8 bases and 10 bases respectively, with 15 bases between them. CDR3 length: 13 residues. The chain's CDR3 is CASAPGLESPLHF. CDR3 DNA: TGTGCCAGCGCCCCTGGGTTAGAATCACCCCTCCACTTT.

This clonotype has just a few counts. The chain links TRBV19 to TRBJ1-1, with D perhaps matching TRBD1 (6 bases). V was cut by 8 bases and J by 2 bases, with 15 bases left in between. This CDR3 contains 14 residues. From germline, CDR1 is LNHDA and CDR2 SQIVND (reference sequence). CDR3 amino acids: CASYNRDKNTEAFF. DNA of the CDR3: TGTGCCAGTTACAATCGGGACAAAAACACTGAAGCTTTCTTT.

This clonotype was picked up a small number of times. The gene calls are TRBV27 and TRBJ2-3; D call uncertain. There are 14 residues in the CDR3. Per germline, CDR1 MNHEY and CDR2 SMNVEV (reference sequence). Trimming removed 2 bases from V and 0 bases from J, with 6 bases in between. The CDR3 reads CASSLGWSTDTQYF. CDR3 sequence (DNA): TGTGCCAGCAGTTTAGGTTGGAGCACAGATACGCAGTATTTT.

This clonotype was counted at least ten times. The genes are TRBV3-1 and TRBJ2-7; TRBD1 is a possible D gene (6 bases). CDR1 LGHDT and CDR2 YNNKEL come from the germline V gene (reference sequence). The CDR3 consists of 15 residues. V dropped 6 bases and J dropped 3 bases, with 18 bases sitting between them. CDR3: CASSEYDRNLYEQYF. CDR3 sequence (DNA): TGTGCCAGCAGTGAATACGACAGGAACCTCTACGAGCAGTACTTC.

This clonotype has ten or more counts. The CDR3 sequence: CASSSSGRPYEGQYF. For the CDR3, the DNA is TGTGCCAGCAGTTCGTCGGGACGTCCCTACGAGGGGCAGTACTTC. The chain uses TRBV27 and TRBJ2-7; D is perhaps TRBD1 or TRBD2 (5 bases each). CDR1 MNHEY and CDR2 SMNVEV come from the germline V gene (reference sequence). Trimming pared 4 bases from V and 9 bases from J, leaving 22 bases between. This CDR3 spans 15 amino acids.

This rearrangement joins TRBV27 to TRBJ2-1, with D perhaps matching TRBD1 (5 bases). The CDR3 covers 15 residues. Per germline, CDR1 MNHEY and CDR2 SMNVEV (reference sequence). The V end lost 3 bases, the J end lost 4 bases, and 13 bases lay between the germline ends. For the CDR3, the DNA is TGTGCCAGCAGTTTGGAAAACGGACAATACAATGAGCAGTTCTTC. Protein: CASSLENGQYNEQFF.

V usage is TRBV20-1 and J usage is TRBJ2-3, with 10 positions matching TRBD2. This CDR3 has 15 amino acids. V trimming: 5 bases; J trimming: 3 bases; junction bases outside the gene matches: 8. The germline CDR1 and CDR2 sequences are DFQATT and SNEGSKA (reference sequence). CDR3 DNA: TGCAGTGCTGCGGTCAGGACTAGCGGAACAGATACGCAGTATTTT. Protein product: CSAAVRTSGTDTQYF.

In this sample, this clonotype turned up many times. For the CDR3, the DNA is TGTGCCAGTCAATTGGGGCGTTCCTACGAGCAGTACTTC. This translates into CASQLGRSYEQYF. The chain carries TRBV6-1 and TRBJ2-7, with a weak D call TRBD1 (5 bases). The CDR3 runs 13 residues. Germline CDR1 MNHNS, CDR2 SASEGT. The V gene lost 9 bases and the J gene lost 1 base, with 13 bases spanning the gap.

The sample holds a few counts of this clonotype. The chain recombines TRBV5-5 with TRBJ2-7; D perhaps matches TRBD1 (5 bases). The CDR3 covers 14 residues. Germline assignment: CDR1 SGHKS and CDR2 YYEKEE (reference sequence). Between the trimmed V and J ends, which lost 5 bases and 5 bases, there was a span of 17 bases. The CDR3 here is CASSLGHGPNEQYF. The CDR3 DNA reads TGTGCCAGCAGTCTAGGACATGGTCCCAACGAGCAGTACTTC.

This clonotype was picked up many times. This CDR3 is CASSMENQPQHF. As DNA, the CDR3 is TGTGCCAGCAGCATGGAGAATCAGCCCCAGCATTTT. This chain uses TRBV11-2 with TRBJ1-5; the D is unclear. Looked up from germline, CDR1 is SGHAT and CDR2 is FQNNGV. The CDR3 sequence is 12 residues long. V gave up 5 bases and J gave up 4 bases, with 6 bases separating them.

CDR3 protein: CASSPRGGTGVLGPYGYTF. DNA for the CDR3: TGTGCCAGCAGTCCACGAGGAGGGACAGGGGTGCTCGGCCCCTATGGCTACACCTTC. The J gene is TRBJ1-2, the V gene TRBV27, with 10 bases identical to TRBD1. CDR1 and CDR2 from the germline V gene are MNHEY and SMNVEV (reference sequence). Unmatched junction bases numbered 19, after V lost 5 bases and J lost 4 bases. The CDR3 extends over 19 amino acids.

This clonotype was observed at least ten times. CDR3 in DNA: TGTGCCAGCAGTTTATTGAGAGGGACGCAGTATTTT. Amino acid sequence: CASSLLRGTQYF. The chain has TRBV28 and TRBJ2-3, with D tentatively TRBD2 (5 bases). Germline values: CDR1 MDHEN, CDR2 SYDVKM. The CDR3 is 12 amino acids. V dropped 1 base and J dropped 9 bases, with 8 bases sitting between them.

The sample holds many counts of this clonotype. The V call is TRBV7-9, the J call TRBJ2-5; 9 nucleotides match TRBD1. V lost 1 base, J lost 4 bases, and 7 bases stayed unmatched. Per the germline V gene, CDR1 is SEHNR and CDR2 is FQNEAQ (reference sequence). CDR3 size: 16 residues. The DNA of the CDR3 is TGTGCCAGCAGCTTAGGCCGGACAGGGGCTGGAGAGACCCAGTACTTC. It is translated as CASSLGRTGAGETQYF.

This clonotype appeared a few times. CDR3 amino acids: CASSLDGQSYNEQFF. The CDR3, as DNA: TGCGCCAGCAGCTTGGACGGACAGTCCTACAATGAGCAGTTCTTC. The chain couples TRBV5-1 to TRBJ2-1; possible D gene TRBD1, 6 bases. This CDR3 region has 15 residues. Trimming left V 0 bases short and J 1 base short, with 8 bases between. CDR1 is SGHRS and CDR2 is YFSETQ in the germline V gene.

This clonotype was recorded many times. The V and J genes are TRBV10-3 and TRBJ2-7, with D possibly called TRBD1 or TRBD2 (5 bases each). The CDR3 is 14 residues long. Trimming removed 3 bases at V and 7 bases at J, with 16 bases between. Germline V lookup: CDR1 ENHRY, CDR2 SYGVKD. In DNA, the CDR3 is TGTGCCATCAGTGACAGGGACGCAGGGAAAGAGCAGTACTTC. This encodes CAISDRDAGKEQYF.

There are a few counts of this clonotype. The rearrangement joins TRBV20-1 to TRBJ2-1; 7 bases line up with TRBD2. The germline gives CDR1 DFQATT, CDR2 SNEGSKA (reference sequence). The CDR3 is 13 residues long. V lost 5 bases to trimming and J lost 7 bases; unmatched junction nucleotides: 8. The CDR3 is CSAPGAGRNEQFF. As DNA, the CDR3 is TGCAGTGCTCCCGGAGCGGGACGGAATGAGCAGTTCTTC.

This chain joins TRBV4-1 and TRBJ2-4; D call uncertain. The V gene lost 11 bases and the J gene lost 1 base, with 21 bases spanning the gap. The germline CDR1 and CDR2 sequences are MGHRA and YSYEKL. The CDR3 covers 16 residues. DNA for the CDR3: TGCGCCCGACACCTGTTAAAGGGTCGGGCCAAAAACATTCAGTACTTC. Its translation: CARHLLKGRAKNIQYF.